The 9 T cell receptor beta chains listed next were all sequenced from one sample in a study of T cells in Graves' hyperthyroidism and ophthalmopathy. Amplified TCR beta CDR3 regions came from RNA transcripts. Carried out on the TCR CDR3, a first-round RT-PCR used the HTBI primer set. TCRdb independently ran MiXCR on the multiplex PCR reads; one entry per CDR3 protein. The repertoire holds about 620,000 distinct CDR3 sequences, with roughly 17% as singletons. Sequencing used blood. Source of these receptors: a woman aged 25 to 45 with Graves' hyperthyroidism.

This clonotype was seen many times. The DNA for the CDR3 is TGTGCCAGCAGCTTACCTTTTAACGAGCAGTACTTC. This translates into CASSLPFNEQYF. V is TRBV11-3 and J is TRBJ2-7; D gene uncertain. Germline V gives CDR1 SGHNT, CDR2 YENEEA. The ends were cut back, 2 bases at V and 5 bases at J, with 7 bases in the middle. CDR3 length equals 12 residues.

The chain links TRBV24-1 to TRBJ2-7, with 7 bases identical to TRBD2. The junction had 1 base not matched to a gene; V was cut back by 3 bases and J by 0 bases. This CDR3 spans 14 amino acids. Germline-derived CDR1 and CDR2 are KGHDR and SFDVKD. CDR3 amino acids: CATSDASGSYEQYF. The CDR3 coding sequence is TGTGCCACCAGTGATGCTAGCGGCTCCTACGAGCAGTACTTC.

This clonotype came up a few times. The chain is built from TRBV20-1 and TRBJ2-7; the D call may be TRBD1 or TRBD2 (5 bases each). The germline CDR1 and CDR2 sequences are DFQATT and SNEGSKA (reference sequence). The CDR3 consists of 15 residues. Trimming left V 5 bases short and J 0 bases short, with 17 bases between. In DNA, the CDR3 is TGCAGTGCTGACTCCCGAGGGACCAGCTCCTACGAGCAGTACTTC. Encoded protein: CSADSRGTSSYEQYF.

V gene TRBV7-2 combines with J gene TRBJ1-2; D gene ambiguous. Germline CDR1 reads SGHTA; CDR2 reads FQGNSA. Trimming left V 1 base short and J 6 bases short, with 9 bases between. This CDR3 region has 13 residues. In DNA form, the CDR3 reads TGTGCCAGCAGCTTAGAAGCAGTAGATGGCTACACCTTC. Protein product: CASSLEAVDGYTF.

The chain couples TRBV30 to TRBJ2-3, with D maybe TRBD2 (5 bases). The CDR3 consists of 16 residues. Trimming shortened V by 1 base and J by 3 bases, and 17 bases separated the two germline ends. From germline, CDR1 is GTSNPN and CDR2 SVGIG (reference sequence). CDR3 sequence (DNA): TGTGCCTGGAGTGGGCTAGCCGGTTTTTCGACAGATACGCAGTATTTT. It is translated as CAWSGLAGFSTDTQYF.

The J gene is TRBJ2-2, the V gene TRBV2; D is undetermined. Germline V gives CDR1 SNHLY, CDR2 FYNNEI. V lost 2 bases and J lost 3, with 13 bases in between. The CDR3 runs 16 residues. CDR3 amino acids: CASSEMGFQDTGELFF. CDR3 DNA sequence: TGTGCCAGCAGTGAAATGGGGTTTCAGGACACCGGGGAGCTGTTTTTT. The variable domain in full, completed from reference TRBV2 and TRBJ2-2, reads EPEVTQTPSHQVTQMGQEVILRCVPISNHLYFYWYRQILGQKVEFLVSFYNNEISEKSEIFDDQFSVERPDGSNFTLKIRSTKLEDSAMYFCASSEMGFQDTGELFFGEGSRLTVL.

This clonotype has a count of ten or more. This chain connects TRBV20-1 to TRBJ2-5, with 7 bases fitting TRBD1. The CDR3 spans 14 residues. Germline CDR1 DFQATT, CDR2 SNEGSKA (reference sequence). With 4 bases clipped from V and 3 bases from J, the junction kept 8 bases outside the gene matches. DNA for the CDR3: TGCAGTGCTAAACGCTCAGGGGGTGAAGAGACCCAGTACTTC. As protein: CSAKRSGGEETQYF.

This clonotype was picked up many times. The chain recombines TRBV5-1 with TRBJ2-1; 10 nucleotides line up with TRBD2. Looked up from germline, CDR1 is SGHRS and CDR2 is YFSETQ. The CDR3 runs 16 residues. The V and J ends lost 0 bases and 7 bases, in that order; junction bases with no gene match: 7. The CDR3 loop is CASSLDPSGRGNEQFF. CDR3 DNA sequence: TGCGCCAGCAGCTTGGACCCTAGCGGGAGAGGAAATGAGCAGTTCTTC.

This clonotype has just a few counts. Written as DNA, the CDR3 is TGTGCCAGCAGCGCGTACGGGACAGTGAGAGATACGCAGTATTTT. Translation: CASSAYGTVRDTQYF. The chain combines TRBV11-2 with TRBJ2-3, with 7 bases matching TRBD1. Per the germline V gene, CDR1 is SGHAT and CDR2 is FQNNGV. With V trimmed by 5 bases and J by 5 bases, 10 bases remained unmatched. The CDR3 spans 15 residues. The entire variable domain, with the rest obtained from reference TRBV11-2 and TRBJ2-3, is as follows: EAGVAQSPRYKIIEKRQSVAFWCNPISGHATLYWYQQILGQGPKLLIQFQNNGVVDDSQLPKDRFSAERLKGVDSTLKIQPAKLEDSAVYLCASSAYGTVRDTQYFGPGTRLTVL.